This T cell receptor (beta chain) was sequenced during a study of Ad26.COV2.S vaccination and SARS-CoV-2 variants (dated by TCRdb to about 2021). Broadly, across the study: Vaccine-arm donors came from COV1001, a multicentre, randomized, double-blind, placebo-controlled phase I-IIa trial of Ad26.COV2.S in healthy adults. Ad26.COV2.S was given intramuscularly at 5x10^10 or 1x10^11 viral particles, as a single shot or as two shots 56 days apart. Sequencing of the TCRbeta repertoire served to evaluate the specificity and breadth of SARS-CoV-2-reactive T cell receptors following Ad26.COV2.S vaccination. A total of some 30 samples were included in the TCR-sequenced set, comprising roughly 19 Ad26.COV2.S vaccine recipients, 5 placebo recipients and 8 SARS-CoV-2 convalescent individuals. Trial participants were randomized into five groups of five: low-dose or high-dose Ad26.COV2.S given once or twice, or placebo on both occasions. Blinding of investigators to trial group allocation was maintained during experiments and outcome assessment. Here is what the overall study found, with its caveats: The authors noted that the TCR breadth and depth analyses may have underestimated total T cell responses. After vaccination, substantial breadth of spike-specific CD8+ and CD4+ T cell responses was reported. Comparable non-spike TCR breadth was observed between vaccine and placebo recipients, consistent with only spike being contained in the vaccine. Spike-specific TCR breadth was higher in Ad26.COV2.S recipients than in placebo recipients (P = 0.0014). The study was not powered for comparison of responses between vaccine doses or regimens.

The immunoSEQ Assay was used to sequence TCRbeta CDR3 regions. After extraction, genomic DNA underwent amplification by bias-controlled multiplex PCR, followed by high-throughput sequencing. As for how the authors treated the data: To quantify the absolute abundance of every unique TCRbeta CDR3 region, sequences were collapsed and filtered. T cell fraction was estimated by normalization of TCRbeta template counts to usable DNA, with usable DNA being measured through amplification of reference genes present in all nucleated cells. Repertoire TCRs were annotated as SARS-CoV-2-specific by exact matching of V gene, CDR3 amino acid sequence and J gene to a known reactive TCR set. The reference SARS-CoV-2 TCR set came from MIRA and was filtered for enrichment in COVID-19-positive ImmuneCODE repertoires, removing public or cross-reactive TCRs. Using the MIRA antigens, annotated TCRs were further analysed by specific ORF or by position within an ORF. Depth was the summed frequency of annotated unique rearrangements, while breadth was defined as annotated unique rearrangements over total unique productive rearrangements. Group comparisons of TCR breadth used two-sided Wilcoxon rank-sum tests. The clones in this table, taken by TCRdb from immuneACCESS, are in-frame only. Not every clone is retained; where verified, under half of the shortfall comes from an unresolved V gene, and the cause of the rest is unknown. Clone size and V and J calls were adopted from that table, with D and trimming inferred from the DNA. The table for this sample lists about 260,000 clones; about 83% of them were counted only once. The ten largest clones capture less than 3.5% of the sample.

What this sample's treatment or condition label stands for: some 20 received Ad26.COV2.S at low or high dose, single or two shots; roughly five received placebo; per-sample allocation not given. For vaccine and placebo recipients, the sequenced repertoires came from samples collected on day 63 after the first injection. In Cohort 1b, more than 20 adults aged 18-55 years were enrolled at a single site in Boston, USA, between 29 July and 7 August 2020. As a vaccine, Ad26.COV2.S was a replication-incompetent adenovirus type 26 vector that expressed a prefusion-stabilized SARS-CoV-2 spike protein derived from the original Wuhan strain. Unmatched junction bases come to 14, with V trimmed by 6 bases and J by 4 bases. The CDR3 has 17 amino acids, counting the end cysteine and phenylalanine. The read is trimmed to its CDR3 DNA, 51 bases read in frame from base 1. CDR1 is given as SGHNT and CDR2 as YENEEA, both from the germline V gene.

Only a few counts were recorded for this clone. It has no known antigen specificity. Qualities for individual bases were not recorded, and no much larger clone is one base off. The chain is assembled from TRBV11-3 and TRBJ2-2, and 7 bases in between align with TRBD1. The source material was peripheral blood, sampled in a trial of Ad26.COV2.S vaccine versus placebo. This TCR derives from a person aged 18-60 years who received the Ad26.COV2.S COVID-19 vaccine or a placebo. The CDR3 has the sequence CASSRGPKGSGTGELFF. The DNA is TGTGCCAGCAGTAGGGGGCCCAAGGGGTCGGGCACCGGGGAGCTGTTTTTT.